Listed here are 25 T cell receptor beta chains from one sample, sequenced in a study of blood T cell repertoires in COVID-19. TCRdb keeps only in-frame clones here, not all; method: immunoSEQ multiplex PCR. The sample consists of 150,000 or so clones, approximately 82% of them appearing once. Sequencing input: PBMCs or T cells enriched from blood (not recorded which). The receptors were gathered from a man aged 55 to 69 who had recovered from COVID-19.

The chain carries TRBV9 and TRBJ1-6; D gene uncertain. In germline, CDR1 is SGDLS, CDR2 YYNGEE. The V end was cut by 1 base, the J end by 4 bases, with 6 bases between. CDR3 length: 14 amino acids. In nucleotides, the CDR3 is TGTGCCAGCAGCGTAACGGAGTATAATTCACCCCTCCACTTT. Its protein product is CASSVTEYNSPLHF. The full variable domain, its missing parts supplied by reference TRBV9 and TRBJ1-6, is DSGVTQTPKHLITATGQRVTLRCSPRSGDLSVYWYQQSLDQGLQFLIQYYNGEERAKGNILERFSAQQFPDLHSELNLSSLELGDSALYFCASSVTEYNSPLHFGNGTRLTVT.

This clone came up once. This sequence joins TRBV5-6 and TRBJ2-7; D gene uncertain. Germline V gene lookup returns CDR1 SGHDT and CDR2 YYEEEE. Between the trimmed V and J ends, which lost 6 bases and 2 bases, there was a span of 15 bases. The CDR3 is made up of 14 amino acids. The CDR3 region is CASNHQNSPYEQYF. The CDR3 DNA is TGTGCCAGCAACCACCAGAACAGCCCCTACGAGCAGTACTTC.

V gene TRBV5-4 combines with J gene TRBJ1-1, with D unresolved. V lost 7 bases and J 0 bases, leaving 16 bases between the germline ends. The CDR3 consists of 15 residues. CDR1 and CDR2 (germline): SGHNT, YYREEE (reference sequence). In DNA, the CDR3 is TGTGCCAGCCCGGGATCTAAATCCTTGAACACTGAAGCTTTCTTT. Amino acids: CASPGSKSLNTEAFF.

V and J are TRBV19 and TRBJ2-5, with 9 bases aligning to TRBD1. Germline V CDR1 and CDR2: LNHDA, SQIVND (reference sequence). Germline trimming cut 4 bases from V and 5 bases from J; bases unmatched to any gene: 11. The CDR3 has 16 residues. The CDR3 DNA reads as TGTGCCAGTAGTAATGGAGGGACAGGGATAGGGGAGACCCAGTACTTC. It specifies CASSNGGTGIGETQYF.

A few counts support this clone. The chain combines TRBV5-1 with TRBJ1-4, with 7 bases fitting TRBD1. The junction had 6 bases not matched to a gene; V was cut back by 2 bases and J by 8 bases. The length of the CDR3 is 14 residues. Germline-derived CDR1 and CDR2 are SGHRS and YFSETQ. CDR3 protein: CASSLDRAGEKLFF. In nucleotides, the CDR3 is TGCGCCAGCAGCTTAGACAGGGCGGGCGAAAAACTGTTTTTT.

The chain employs TRBV30 and TRBJ2-2; TRBD2 is a possible D gene (5 bases). CDR1 is GTSNPN, CDR2 SVGIG, per germline (reference sequence). The CDR3 length is 14 residues. Trimming pared 5 bases from V and 2 bases from J, leaving 12 bases between. CDR3 sequence reads: CAWVPGRNTGELFF. The CDR3 nucleotides read TGTGCCTGGGTCCCGGGGAGAAACACCGGGGAGCTGTTTTTT. The full variable domain, in which reference TRBV30 and TRBJ2-2 provide the parts outside the CDR3, is SQTIHQWPATLVQPVGSPLSLECTVEGTSNPNLYWYRQAAGRGLQLLFYSVGIGQISSEVPQNLSASRPQDRQFILSSKKLLLSDSGFYLCAWVPGRNTGELFFGEGSRLTVL.

The chain uses TRBV7-2 and TRBJ2-1; 10 bases agree with TRBD1. Germline-derived CDR1 and CDR2 are SGHTA and FQGNSA. This CDR3 contains 16 residues. Trimming took 1 base from V and 7 from J; bases not matched to a gene: 7. The CDR3 protein is CASSLDGGQGRNEQFF. CDR3 sequence (DNA): TGTGCCAGCAGCTTAGATGGGGGACAGGGGAGGAATGAGCAGTTCTTC.

Only one count was recorded for this clone. The chain is built from TRBV9 and TRBJ2-2; 8 bases are shared with TRBD2. V trimming: 0 bases; J trimming: 6 bases; junction bases outside the gene matches: 4. The CDR3 sequence is 15 residues long. The germline gives CDR1 SGDLS, CDR2 YYNGEE. CDR3 DNA sequence: TGTGCCAGCAGCGTAGACGGGAGGGCCCCCGGGGAGCTGTTTTTT. Translation: CASSVDGRAPGELFF.

This clone was seen a single time. J is TRBJ2-1 and V is TRBV11-2; the D gene is possibly TRBD2 (5 bases). Germline CDR1 is SGHAT and CDR2 is FQNNGV. V was trimmed by 2 bases and J by 4 bases, leaving 12 bases between them. The CDR3 is 15 amino acids. CDR3 DNA sequence: TGTGCCAGCAGCTTAACGAGCGGCGATTACAATGAGCAGTTCTTC. This gives the protein CASSLTSGDYNEQFF.

This chain links TRBV2 with TRBJ1-2; D is ambiguous. V was cut by 2 bases and J by 8 bases, with 18 bases left in between. Germline V gene sequence: CDR1 SNHLY, CDR2 FYNNEI. The CDR3 covers 15 residues. CDR3 in DNA: TGTGCCAGCAGTGAATACGGTTTGAGATCGGGAGGCTACACCTTC. It encodes CASSEYGLRSGGYTF.

The gene calls are TRBV2 and TRBJ1-4, with D possibly TRBD1 on 6 matching bases. The CDR3 runs 16 residues. Trimming removed 6 bases from V and 0 bases from J, with 14 bases in between. CDR1 is SNHLY and CDR2 is FYNNEI in the germline V gene. In DNA, the CDR3 is TGTGCCAGCAGGAGGACAGACCCAGCAACTAATGAAAAACTGTTTTTT. Translation: CASRRTDPATNEKLFF.

The genes are TRBV19 and TRBJ2-5, with a weak D call TRBD2 (6 bases). Per germline, CDR1 LNHDA and CDR2 SQIVND (reference sequence). Trimming took 3 bases from V and 5 from J, leaving 16 bases between them. The CDR3 runs 15 residues. The CDR3 loop reads CASSIEASSGETQYF. CDR3 nucleotides: TGTGCCAGTAGTATTGAAGCGTCGAGCGGGGAGACCCAGTACTTC. The full variable domain, with the rest looked up from reference TRBV19 and TRBJ2-5, is DGGITQSPKYLFRKEGQNVTLSCEQNLNHDAMYWYRQDPGQGLRLIYYSQIVNDFQKGDIAEGYSVSREKKESFPLTVTSAQKNPTAFYLCASSIEASSGETQYFGPGTRLLVL.

This chain uses TRBV7-6 with TRBJ2-1, with 7 bases aligning to TRBD2. Germline CDR1 reads SGHVS; CDR2 reads FNYEAQ. The V segment lost 2 bases and the J segment 4 bases; nucleotides outside the gene matches: 11. This CDR3 has 17 amino acids. The chain's CDR3 is CASSLYSPAGLYNEQFF. The CDR3 DNA follows: TGTGCCAGCAGCTTATATTCCCCAGCGGGGCTGTACAATGAGCAGTTCTTC.

J is TRBJ1-6 and V is TRBV19; D is unclear. Germline V gene sequence: CDR1 LNHDA, CDR2 SQIVND (reference sequence). V was shortened by 7 bases and J by 10 bases, with 26 bases between the two germline ends. The CDR3 contains 17 residues. This chain's CDR3 is CASMSVTRRPGYSPLHF. The CDR3 DNA follows: TGTGCCAGTATGTCGGTGACACGTCGCCCCGGATACTCACCCCTCCACTTT.

The chain couples TRBV2 to TRBJ2-1; possible D gene TRBD2, 5 bases. Germline V CDR1 and CDR2: SNHLY, FYNNEI. The CDR3 runs 15 residues. V lost 6 bases, J lost 4 bases, and 16 bases lay in between. The CDR3 protein is CASSEPRDPYNEQFF. The CDR3 nucleotides are TGTGCCAGCAGCGAACCCCGGGATCCATACAATGAGCAGTTCTTC.

The genes are TRBV6-5 and TRBJ1-4; D may be TRBD1 (6 bases). The germline V gene encodes CDR1 MNHEY and CDR2 SVGAGI. This CDR3 has 14 amino acids. Trimming stripped 4 bases from V and 6 bases from J, with 12 bases between. CDR3 bases: TGTGCCAGCAGTTTAATCAGGGGAGATGAAAAACTGTTTTTT. It encodes CASSLIRGDEKLFF.

This clone was counted once. The genes are TRBV19 and TRBJ1-5; TRBD1 aligns across 7 bases. With V trimmed by 1 base and J by 1 base, 4 bases remained unmatched. Germline assignment: CDR1 LNHDA and CDR2 SQIVND (reference sequence). CDR3 length: 16 amino acids. This CDR3 is CASSIVVRGSNQPQHF. The CDR3, as DNA: TGTGCCAGTAGTATAGTCGTCAGGGGGAGCAATCAGCCCCAGCATTTT.

This clone was recorded a few times. The chain couples TRBV30 to TRBJ2-2; 9 nucleotides match TRBD1. The V segment lost 5 bases and the J segment 3 bases; nucleotides outside the gene matches: 10. The CDR3 is made up of 16 amino acids. Germline assignment: CDR1 GTSNPN and CDR2 SVGIG (reference sequence). For the CDR3, the DNA is TGTGCCTGGGTTCGGCGGGACAGGGTGTACACCGGGGAGCTGTTTTTT. It specifies CAWVRRDRVYTGELFF.

The J gene is TRBJ2-1, the V gene TRBV28; 7 bases are shared with TRBD1. CDR3 size: 18 residues. The V segment lost 6 bases and the J segment 4 bases; nucleotides outside the gene matches: 18. Per the germline V gene, CDR1 is MDHEN and CDR2 is SYDVKM. Here the CDR3 reads CASSLGYRGKRSYNEQFF. The CDR3 nucleotides are TGTGCCAGCAGCCTGGGGTACAGGGGAAAAAGGAGTTACAATGAGCAGTTCTTC.

CDR3 sequence: CASSLTGTALDEQFF. CDR3 coding DNA: TGTGCCAGCAGTTTGACCGGGACTGCTTTGGATGAGCAGTTCTTC. The chain is built from TRBV27 and TRBJ2-1; the D gene is possibly TRBD2 (6 bases). V lost 3 bases and J 8 bases, leaving 17 bases between the germline ends. Germline loops: CDR1 MNHEY, CDR2 SMNVEV (reference sequence). The CDR3 runs to 15 residues.

The rearrangement joins TRBV7-6 to TRBJ2-2; the match to TRBD1 covers 7 bases. CDR1 and CDR2 from the germline V gene are SGHVS and FNYEAQ. V dropped 5 bases and J dropped 4; count of bases not matched to a gene: 10. CDR3 size: 16 residues. CDR3 sequence (DNA): TGTGCCAGCAGCCCCGGACAGGCACTTGGCACCGGGGAGCTGTTTTTT. Translated, it gives CASSPGQALGTGELFF.

The chain employs TRBV3-1 (or the pseudogene TRBV3-2) and TRBJ2-3; 10 bases are shared with TRBD2. There are 16 residues in the CDR3. J gave up 5 bases and V 1 base, and 6 bases lay outside the gene matches. Germline CDR1 is LGHDT and CDR2 is YNNKEL (reference sequence). The CDR3 region is CASSQAVAGGIDTQYF. In DNA, the CDR3 is TGTGCCAGCAGCCAAGCGGTAGCGGGGGGAATAGATACGCAGTATTTT.

The gene calls are TRBV28 and TRBJ2-5, with 8 positions matching TRBD2. There are 14 residues in the CDR3. Germline CDR1 reads MDHEN; CDR2 reads SYDVKM. V was clipped by 5 bases and J by 5 bases; unmatched bases: 7. The CDR3 DNA is TGTGCCAGCAGTGTAGCGGGATGGGAGGAGACCCAGTACTTC. Protein: CASSVAGWEETQYF.

The V and J genes are TRBV7-9 and TRBJ1-2; tentative D call: TRBD1 (6 bases). The CDR3 totals 15 residues. Germline V lookup: CDR1 SEHNR, CDR2 FQNEAQ (reference sequence). The germline V and J ends were trimmed by 5 bases and 3 bases, with 16 bases remaining between them. This chain's CDR3 is CASSLDGAGDYGYTF. CDR3 coding DNA: TGTGCCAGCAGCCTCGATGGGGCAGGGGACTATGGCTACACCTTC.

J is TRBJ2-1 and V is TRBV11-3; D ambiguous. Trimming removed 5 bases at V and 8 bases at J, with 10 bases between. CDR1 SGHNT and CDR2 YENEEA come from the germline V gene. This CDR3 has 12 amino acids. CDR3 bases: TGTGCCAGCAGCCGCGACTTACATGAGCAGTTCTTC. Its protein product is CASSRDLHEQFF.